The rows below give T cell receptor beta chains drawn from one sample of a study of early T cells in non-severe SARS-CoV-2 infection. TCRdb recomputed calls from the 5' RACE reads with MiXCR, one row per CDR3 protein. The table lists tens of thousands of distinct CDR3 sequences, roughly an eighth of them singletons. Sample: whole blood, taken at baseline. The receptors derive from an adult who was a healthcare worker with PCR-confirmed SARS-CoV-2 infection or an uninfected control (not recorded which). CDR3s include the opening cysteine and the closing phenylalanine or tryptophan. Fields, in order: V gene, J gene, CDR3 protein.

V: TRBV29-1
J: TRBJ2-7
CDR3: CSVESGDRSAYEQYF

V: TRBV7-6
J: TRBJ1-1
CDR3: CASSFGQGGSTMNTEAFF

V: TRBV12-3/TRBV12-4
J: TRBJ1-1
CDR3: CASSFRQGDEAFF

V: TRBV7-7
J: TRBJ2-5
CDR3: CASSPRPPTSGKGETQYF

V: TRBV6-2/TRBV6-3
J: TRBJ2-6
CDR3: CASSPGQGASGANVLTF

V: TRBV20-1
J: TRBJ2-7
CDR3: CSARNQGTGDFHEQYF

V: TRBV5-1
J: TRBJ2-7
CDR3: CASRIGTGKGIYEQYF

V: TRBV20-1
J: TRBJ2-3
CDR3: CSETAYTSTDTQYF

V: TRBV6-2/TRBV6-3
J: TRBJ2-7
CDR3: CASSYGGQYF

V: TRBV20-1
J: TRBJ2-5
CDR3: CSATHFSVRQGRETQYF

V: TRBV14
J: TRBJ1-2
CDR3: CASSLLQNYGYTF

V: TRBV18
J: TRBJ1-6
CDR3: CASSRSMDRAGSPLHF

V: TRBV24-1
J: TRBJ2-1
CDR3: CATSGAGTFYNEQFF

V: TRBV2
J: TRBJ2-1
CDR3: CASSDGDTYNEQFF

V: TRBV6-4
J: TRBJ2-3
CDR3: CASSDSTGTDTQYF

V: TRBV6-5
J: TRBJ1-5
CDR3: CASRTGTRGNQPQHF

V: TRBV12-3/TRBV12-4
J: TRBJ1-2
CDR3: CASSLLQLGYTF

V: TRBV10-2
J: TRBJ1-2
CDR3: CASSESRRNYGYTF

V: TRBV25-1
J: TRBJ1-2
CDR3: CASSEEAYGYTF

V: TRBV6-5
J: TRBJ1-5
CDR3: CASSSDRNQPQHF

V: TRBV29-1
J: TRBJ1-2
CDR3: CSVAAEPYGYTF

V: TRBV9
J: TRBJ2-3
CDR3: CASSVVQGVIDTQYF

V: TRBV20-1
J: TRBJ2-7
CDR3: CSALGGDRVGEQYF

V: TRBV7-6
J: TRBJ2-1
CDR3: CASSLKANEQFF

V: TRBV18
J: TRBJ1-2
CDR3: CASSPPRTGPNYGYTF

V: TRBV6-4
J: TRBJ2-3
CDR3: CASSVTSGRADTQYF

V: TRBV18
J: TRBJ2-2
CDR3: CASSPLASGETGELFF

V: TRBV5-6
J: TRBJ2-1
CDR3: CASSLGGNEQFF